These 26 T cell receptor beta chains were sequenced from one sample in a study of blood T cell repertoires in COVID-19. The repertoire was sequenced with immunoSEQ multiplex PCR; TCRdb's copy has only in-frame clones and lacks some. Among some 190,000 clones listed, approximately 90% were seen once. The sample consisted of peripheral blood. The receptors here all came from a middle-aged woman who had recovered from COVID-19.

The chain has TRBV27 and TRBJ1-2; the match to TRBD1 covers 7 bases. Germline lookup yields CDR1 MNHEY and CDR2 SMNVEV (reference sequence). V was pared by 4 bases and J by 0 bases, with 8 bases of the junction left unmatched. The CDR3 runs to 16 residues. The CDR3 sequence is CASSSRDSRTNYGYTF. DNA of the CDR3: TGTGCCAGCAGTTCCCGGGACAGCAGAACTAACTATGGCTACACCTTC.

The V call is TRBV24-1, the J call TRBJ2-5, with 7 bases fitting TRBD2. The CDR3 has 15 residues. Per the germline V gene, CDR1 is KGHDR and CDR2 is SFDVKD. J was trimmed by 0 bases and V by 2 bases; bases with no gene match: 2. The CDR3 bases are TGTGCCACCAGTGATTCGGCGGGGGACCAAGAGACCCAGTACTTC. This translates into CATSDSAGDQETQYF.

V and J are TRBV11-3 and TRBJ2-1; TRBD1 agrees at 9 bases. V shed 4 bases and J 5 bases; nucleotides not matched to a gene: 6. CDR1 and CDR2 from the germline V gene are SGHNT and YENEEA. This CDR3 spans 15 amino acids. This chain's CDR3 is CASSSGQGGNNEQFF. CDR3 DNA sequence: TGTGCCAGCAGCTCGGGACAGGGAGGGAACAATGAGCAGTTCTTC.

The V gene is TRBV7-6, the J gene TRBJ2-1; 14 bases align to TRBD2. This CDR3 spans 16 amino acids. The V gene's germline CDR1 is SGHVS and CDR2 FNYEAQ. Unmatched junction bases numbered 6, after V lost 5 bases and J lost 6 bases. The CDR3 DNA reads as TGTGCCAGCAGCCTGGGACTAGCGGGAGTGCGCAATGAGCAGTTCTTC. Translated: CASSLGLAGVRNEQFF.

V and J are TRBV15 and TRBJ2-7, with 9 bases that match TRBD1. Germline CDR1 and CDR2: LNHNV and YYDKDF (reference sequence). With V trimmed by 5 bases and J by 4 bases, 12 bases remained unmatched. This CDR3 is 16 amino acids long. CDR3 region: CATSGGTGTGWYEQYF. DNA of the CDR3: TGTGCCACCAGCGGGGGGACCGGGACAGGGTGGTACGAGCAGTACTTC.

The chain recombines TRBV28 with TRBJ2-1, with D perhaps matching TRBD2 (5 bases). CDR1 and CDR2 from the germline V gene are MDHEN and SYDVKM. The ends were cut back, 3 bases at V and 0 bases at J, with 9 bases in the middle. The CDR3 covers 15 residues. CDR3 amino acids: CASSFRRSSYNEQFF. In nucleotides, the CDR3 is TGTGCCAGCAGTTTCCGGAGGAGCTCCTACAATGAGCAGTTCTTC.

This clone was recorded once. The genes are TRBV29-1 and TRBJ1-1; no definite D call. This CDR3 comprises 14 residues. Trimming shortened V by 4 bases and J by 2 bases, and 14 bases separated the two germline ends. The germline V gene has CDR1 SQVTM and CDR2 ANQGSEA. The CDR3 protein is CSVVLNIGNTEAFF. Written as DNA, the CDR3 is TGCAGCGTTGTTCTCAATATCGGTAACACTGAAGCTTTCTTT.

V usage is TRBV4-1 and J usage is TRBJ2-1, with 9 bases aligning to TRBD1. The CDR3 extends over 16 amino acids. Per the germline V gene, CDR1 is MGHRA and CDR2 is YSYEKL. The trim removed 3 bases at V and 7 bases at J, leaving 10 bases unmatched. The DNA of the CDR3 is TGCGCCAGCAGCCACCTGGACAGGGGACGATTAAATGAGCAGTTCTTC. It translates to CASSHLDRGRLNEQFF.

The chain links TRBV4-3 to TRBJ2-2; D is undetermined. Trimming stripped 0 bases from V and 3 bases from J, with 14 bases between. Germline CDR1 LGHNA, CDR2 YSLEER. The CDR3 contains 17 residues. CDR3 protein: CASSQENLLSDTGELFF. The CDR3 bases are TGCGCCAGCAGCCAAGAAAATTTACTGTCTGACACCGGGGAGCTGTTTTTT.

The rearrangement uses TRBV4-1 and TRBJ2-3; 7 bases fit TRBD1. V was clipped by 0 bases and J by 0 bases; unmatched bases: 9. Germline V lookup: CDR1 MGHRA, CDR2 YSYEKL. The length of the CDR3 is 18 residues. CDR3 in DNA: TGCGCCAGCAGCCAAGAAAGCTTTGGACAGGAGAGCACAGATACGCAGTATTTT. This encodes CASSQESFGQESTDTQYF.

The chain uses TRBV19 and TRBJ2-5, with 8 bases lining up with TRBD2. CDR3 size: 14 residues. Germline trimming cut 4 bases from V and 3 bases from J; bases unmatched to any gene: 4. CDR1 and CDR2 from the germline V gene are LNHDA and SQIVND (reference sequence). The CDR3 DNA sequence: TGTGCCAGTAGTAAACTAGCGGCCAAAGAGACCCAGTACTTC. Translation: CASSKLAAKETQYF.

The chain uses TRBV7-9 and TRBJ1-1; D remains ambiguous. Germline CDR1 is SEHNR and CDR2 is FQNEAQ (reference sequence). The CDR3 consists of 14 residues. V shed 3 bases and J shed 4 bases, with 12 bases lying between them. The chain's CDR3 is CASSFQGDLTEAFF. Here the CDR3 DNA reads TGTGCCAGCAGCTTCCAAGGAGATCTCACTGAAGCTTTCTTT.

This clone has just one count. The genes are TRBV19 and TRBJ1-1; 8 nucleotides match TRBD1. The CDR3 sequence is 16 residues long. With V trimmed by 8 bases and J by 5 bases, 16 bases remained unmatched. Germline V gene lookup returns CDR1 LNHDA and CDR2 SQIVND (reference sequence). The CDR3 nucleotides are TGTGCCAGTCGCTCTGCAGGGGGCGTTAAATTTACTGAAGCTTTCTTT. It translates to CASRSAGGVKFTEAFF.

This clone was recorded a few times. The chain is built from TRBV5-5 and TRBJ1-2; 9 positions match TRBD1. CDR1 and CDR2 from the germline V gene are SGHKS and YYEKEE (reference sequence). The ends lost 4 bases at V and 7 bases at J; junction bases unmatched: 8. This CDR3 is built from 14 residues. CDR3 sequence: CASSARQGEAGYTF. CDR3 nucleotides: TGTGCCAGCAGCGCAAGACAGGGGGAGGCTGGCTACACCTTC.

The V gene is TRBV5-4, the J gene TRBJ2-1, with D possibly being TRBD1 (6 bases). V was shortened by 0 bases and J by 4 bases, with 14 bases between the two germline ends. The CDR3 totals 16 residues. Germline-derived CDR1 and CDR2 are SGHNT and YYREEE (reference sequence). CDR3 nucleotides: TGTGCCAGCAGCTTGGGGGCAGGGGCGAATTACAATGAGCAGTTCTTC. Translating it yields CASSLGAGANYNEQFF.

The rearrangement uses TRBV4-1 and TRBJ1-6; D ambiguous. This CDR3 is 13 amino acids long. CDR1 is MGHRA and CDR2 is YSYEKL in the germline V gene. V lost 0 bases and J lost 14, with 11 bases in between. The CDR3: CASSQDIASTLHF. In DNA, the CDR3 is TGCGCCAGCAGCCAAGATATCGCATCTACCCTCCACTTT.

The genes are TRBV9 and TRBJ2-5, with D possibly matching TRBD1 (6 bases). Trimming removed 5 bases at V and 2 bases at J, with 7 bases between. There are 12 residues in the CDR3. The V gene's germline CDR1 is SGDLS and CDR2 YYNGEE. The CDR3 protein is CASSRGQETQYF. The CDR3, as DNA: TGTGCCAGCAGTAGGGGGCAAGAGACCCAGTACTTC.

The table lists this clone with a few counts. The V gene is TRBV18, the J gene TRBJ1-6; 7 bases align to TRBD1. V shed 6 bases and J 8 bases; nucleotides not matched to a gene: 10. The CDR3 length is 15 residues. Germline CDR1 KGHSH, CDR2 LQKENI. The CDR3 sequence: CASSPLQGSDSPLHF. The CDR3 DNA follows: TGTGCCAGCTCGCCATTACAGGGGAGCGATTCACCCCTCCACTTT.

The V and J genes are TRBV5-4 and TRBJ1-6; D might be TRBD1 (5 bases). V dropped 0 bases and J dropped 13 bases, with 14 bases sitting between them. The CDR3 runs to 14 residues. Per the germline V gene, CDR1 is SGHNT and CDR2 is YYREEE (reference sequence). The CDR3 is CASSLGSLGGPLHF. For the CDR3, the DNA is TGTGCCAGCAGCTTGGGAAGTTTGGGGGGGCCCCTCCACTTT.

This clone was observed once. This chain links TRBV15 with TRBJ2-7; D is perhaps TRBD1 (6 bases). Trimming took 0 bases from V and 4 from J, leaving 13 bases between them. The CDR3 is 15 residues long. Germline values: CDR1 LNHNV, CDR2 YYDKDF (reference sequence). The CDR3 nucleotides read TGTGCCACCAGCAGAGATCCAACAGGGAAATACGAGCAGTACTTC. Amino acid sequence: CATSRDPTGKYEQYF.

The rearrangement links TRBV5-1 to TRBJ1-1; no definite D call. Germline V lookup: CDR1 SGHRS, CDR2 YFSETQ. V lost 2 bases to trimming and J lost 1 base, with 6 bases between them. The CDR3 sequence is 13 residues long. The CDR3 region has the DNA TGCGCCAGCAGCTTAAATAAGAACACTGAAGCTTTCTTT. The encoded protein is CASSLNKNTEAFF. Variable domain in full (rest from reference TRBV5-1 and TRBJ1-1): KAGVTQTPRYLIKTRGQQVTLSCSPISGHRSVSWYQQTPGQGLQFLFEYFSETQRNKGNFPGRFSGRQFSNSRSEMNVSTLELGDSALYLCASSLNKNTEAFFGQGTRLTVV.

Points on this clone: Compared with germline, one end of the junction differs, possibly owing to a read error. This chain joins TRBV2 and TRBJ1-2; 8 bases agree with TRBD1. Germline CDR1 is SNHLY and CDR2 is FYNNEI. CDR3 length equals 12 residues. The DNA for the CDR3 is TGTGCCAGCAGTGAAGGGTTGGGACAGGAGGACTTC. Protein: CASSEGLGQEDF.

The genes are TRBV29-1 and TRBJ2-3; D unclear. This CDR3 is 13 amino acids long. Germline CDR1 reads SQVTM; CDR2 reads ANQGSEA. V lost 7 bases to trimming and J lost 2 bases, with 13 bases between them. The CDR3 DNA follows: TGCAGCGCCTGCCCTGACAACACAGATACGCAGTATTTT. Its translation: CSACPDNTDTQYF.

The rearrangement uses TRBV3-1 (or the pseudogene TRBV3-2) and TRBJ2-5; 12 bases fit TRBD2. V trimming: 4 bases; J trimming: 5 bases; junction bases outside the gene matches: 2. Germline assignment: CDR1 LGHDT and CDR2 YNNKEL (reference sequence). The CDR3 sequence is 14 residues long. CDR3 coding DNA: TGTGCCAGCAGCCGGACTAGCGGGAAGGAGACCCAGTACTTC. Its translation: CASSRTSGKETQYF.

This chain links TRBV27 with TRBJ2-7, with TRBD1 identical over 7 bases. This CDR3 comprises 12 residues. The V gene's germline CDR1 is MNHEY and CDR2 SMNVEV (reference sequence). V shed 2 bases and J 5 bases; nucleotides not matched to a gene: 0. CDR3 in amino acids: CASSLQGDEQYF. The CDR3 nucleotides are TGTGCCAGCAGTTTACAGGGGGACGAGCAGTACTTC.

This chain connects TRBV5-1 to TRBJ1-1; tentatively, D is TRBD1 (6 bases). V was trimmed by 3 bases and J by 7 bases, leaving 19 bases between them. Germline lookup yields CDR1 SGHRS and CDR2 YFSETQ. The CDR3 has 15 amino acids. The CDR3 nucleotides read TGCGCCAGCAGCTCGGGGACACGGTCCGATGTTGAAGCTTTCTTT. This encodes CASSSGTRSDVEAFF. Variable domain in full (rest from reference TRBV5-1 and TRBJ1-1): KAGVTQTPRYLIKTRGQQVTLSCSPISGHRSVSWYQQTPGQGLQFLFEYFSETQRNKGNFPGRFSGRQFSNSRSEMNVSTLELGDSALYLCASSSGTRSDVEAFFGQGTRLTVV.